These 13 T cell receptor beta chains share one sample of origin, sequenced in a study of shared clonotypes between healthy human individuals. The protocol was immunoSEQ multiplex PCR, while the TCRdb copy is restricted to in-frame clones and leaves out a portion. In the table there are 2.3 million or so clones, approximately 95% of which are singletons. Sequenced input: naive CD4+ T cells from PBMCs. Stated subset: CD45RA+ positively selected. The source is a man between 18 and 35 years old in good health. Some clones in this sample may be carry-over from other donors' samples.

The CDR3 is CASSRFSLNTEAFF. CDR3 nucleotide sequence: TGTGCCAGCAGTCGTTTCAGCCTGAACACTGAAGCTTTCTTT. The chain joins TRBV28 to TRBJ1-1; D is unresolved. Germline-derived CDR1 and CDR2 are MDHEN and SYDVKM. V was trimmed by 5 bases and J by 0 bases, leaving 10 bases between them. The CDR3 is 14 amino acids.

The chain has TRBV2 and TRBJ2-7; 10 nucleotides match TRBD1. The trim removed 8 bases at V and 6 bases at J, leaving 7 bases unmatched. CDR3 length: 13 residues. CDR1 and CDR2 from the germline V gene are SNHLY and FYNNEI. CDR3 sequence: CASGGTGDLEQYF. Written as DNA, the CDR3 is TGTGCCAGCGGTGGGACAGGGGATCTCGAGCAGTACTTC. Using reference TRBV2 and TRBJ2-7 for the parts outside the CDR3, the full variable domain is EPEVTQTPSHQVTQMGQEVILRCVPISNHLYFYWYRQILGQKVEFLVSFYNNEISEKSEIFDDQFSVERPDGSNFTLKIRSTKLEDSAMYFCASGGTGDLEQYFGPGTRLTVT.

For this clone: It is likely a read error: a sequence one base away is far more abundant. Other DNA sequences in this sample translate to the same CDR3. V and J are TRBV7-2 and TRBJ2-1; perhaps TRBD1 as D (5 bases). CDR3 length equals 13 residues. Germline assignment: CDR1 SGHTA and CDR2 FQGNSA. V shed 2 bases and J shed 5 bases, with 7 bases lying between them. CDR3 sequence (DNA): TGTGCCAGCAGCTTATCCAGGGACAATGAGCAGTTCTTC. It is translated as CASSLSRDNEQFF.

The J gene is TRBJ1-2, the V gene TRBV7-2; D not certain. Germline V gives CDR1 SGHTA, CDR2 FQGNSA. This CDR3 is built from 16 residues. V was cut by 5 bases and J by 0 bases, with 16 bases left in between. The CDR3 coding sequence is TGTGCCAGCAGCCCCGATCCATCCCGAGCTAACTATGGCTACACCTTC. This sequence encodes CASSPDPSRANYGYTF.

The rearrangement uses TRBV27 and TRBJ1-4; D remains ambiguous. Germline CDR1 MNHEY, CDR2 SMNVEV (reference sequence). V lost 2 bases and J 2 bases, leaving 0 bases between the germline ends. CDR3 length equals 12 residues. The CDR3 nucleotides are TGTGCCAGCAGTTTAACTAATGAAAAACTGTTTTTT. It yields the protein CASSLTNEKLFF.

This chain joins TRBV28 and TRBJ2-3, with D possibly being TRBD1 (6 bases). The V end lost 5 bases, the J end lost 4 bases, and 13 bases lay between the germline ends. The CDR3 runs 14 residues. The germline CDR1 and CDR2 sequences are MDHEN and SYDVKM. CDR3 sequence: CASSPARGADTQYF. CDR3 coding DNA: TGTGCCAGCAGTCCCGCCAGGGGCGCAGATACGCAGTATTTT.

CDR3 amino acids: CASSFTGDTDTQYF. CDR3 DNA sequence: TGCGCCAGCAGCTTTACGGGAGACACAGATACGCAGTATTTT. V is TRBV5-1 and J is TRBJ2-3; D may be TRBD2 (6 bases). Trimming removed 2 bases from V and 2 bases from J, with 9 bases in between. Germline V gene lookup returns CDR1 SGHRS and CDR2 YFSETQ. The CDR3 consists of 14 residues. Supplemented by reference TRBV5-1 and TRBJ2-3, the full variable domain reads KAGVTQTPRYLIKTRGQQVTLSCSPISGHRSVSWYQQTPGQGLQFLFEYFSETQRNKGNFPGRFSGRQFSNSRSEMNVSTLELGDSALYLCASSFTGDTDTQYFGPGTRLTVL.

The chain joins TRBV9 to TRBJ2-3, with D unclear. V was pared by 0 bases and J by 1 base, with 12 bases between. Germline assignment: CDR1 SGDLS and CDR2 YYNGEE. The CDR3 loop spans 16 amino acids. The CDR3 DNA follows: TGTGCCAGCAGCGTAGGCGGTAGCCTGGGCACAGATACGCAGTATTTT. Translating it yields CASSVGGSLGTDTQYF.

Here the CDR3 DNA reads TGTGCCAGCAGCTTTATCGAGGGTTGGGACAATGAGCAGTTCTTC. Translation: CASSFIEGWDNEQFF. The V gene is TRBV5-4, the J gene TRBJ2-1; D is perhaps TRBD2 (5 bases). The germline V gene encodes CDR1 SGHNT and CDR2 YYREEE (reference sequence). V shed 2 bases and J shed 5 bases, with 14 bases lying between them. CDR3 length: 15 residues.

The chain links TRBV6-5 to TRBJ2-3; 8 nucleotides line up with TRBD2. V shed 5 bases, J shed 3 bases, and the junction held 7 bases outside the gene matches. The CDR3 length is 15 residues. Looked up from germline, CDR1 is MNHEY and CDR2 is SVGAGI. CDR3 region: CASSRSGRFTDTQYF. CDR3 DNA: TGTGCCAGCAGTCGAAGCGGGAGATTTACAGATACGCAGTATTTT.

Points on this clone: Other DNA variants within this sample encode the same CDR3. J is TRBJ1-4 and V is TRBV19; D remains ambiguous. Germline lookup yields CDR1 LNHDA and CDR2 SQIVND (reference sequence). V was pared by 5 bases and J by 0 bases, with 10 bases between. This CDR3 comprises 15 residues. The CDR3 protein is CASSLQLATNEKLFF. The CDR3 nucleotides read TGTGCCAGTAGTCTACAGTTAGCAACTAATGAAAAACTGTTTTTT.

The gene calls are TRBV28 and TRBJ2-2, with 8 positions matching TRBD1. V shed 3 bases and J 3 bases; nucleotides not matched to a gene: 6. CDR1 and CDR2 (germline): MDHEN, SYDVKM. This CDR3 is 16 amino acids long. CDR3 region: CASSLTGQDYTGELFF. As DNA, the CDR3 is TGTGCCAGCAGTTTGACGGGACAGGACTACACCGGGGAGCTGTTTTTT.

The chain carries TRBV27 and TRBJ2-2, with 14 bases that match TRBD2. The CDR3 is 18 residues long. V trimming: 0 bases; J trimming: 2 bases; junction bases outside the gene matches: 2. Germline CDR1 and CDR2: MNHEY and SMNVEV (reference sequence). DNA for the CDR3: TGTGCCAGCAGTTTATCGGGACTAGCGGGAGTTAACACCGGGGAGCTGTTTTTT. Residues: CASSLSGLAGVNTGELFF.